The clone carrying this T cell receptor (beta chain) qualifies as large. Its antigen is not identified. This sample was included in a study of T cells in localized non-small cell lung cancer. Findings and caveats of the study: There was an association of higher blood T cell density with longer overall survival. Sequencing, confined to only one tumor region, leaves heterogeneity possible.

V lost 10 bases and J lost 7, with 21 bases in between. Germline V gives CDR1 SGDLS, CDR2 YYNGEE. This CDR3 spans 13 amino acids. The assay was immunoSEQ multiplex PCR, and TCRdb's table has in-frame clones only and misses some. The table records 1,300 to 1,500 clones, roughly 24% of them present only once. Harvested at least 2 cm beyond the tumor margin, adjacent lung showed no atypia. Source: normal lung tissue next to the tumor, taken before any cancer treatment. The receptor was derived from a male donor at least 60 years old with stage II lung adenocarcinoma. The rearrangement joins TRBV9 to TRBJ2-7; D tentatively reads TRBD1 or TRBD2 (5 bases each). In DNA form, the CDR3 reads TGTGCCGCCCGGGACGGGGTTGGCTGGGAGCAGTACTTC. Residues: CAARDGVGWEQYF.